The rows below give T cell receptor beta chains drawn from one sample of a study of T-cell memory formation after mild COVID-19. TCRdb recomputed calls from the 5' RACE reads with MiXCR, one row per CDR3 protein. The data contain just over 150,000 distinct CDR3 sequences, 31% of them singletons. Sequencing used PBMCs or a T cell subset sorted from them (not recorded which). The receptors derive from an adult woman who had mild COVID-19 (a few samples of this study predate the infection). Cell type and time point are not known. Both conserved end residues are part of each CDR3. D genes are given only for firm matches. Only some rows state a clone size, as once, few, many or a class for expanded clones.

TRBJ2-7,TRBV29-1,NA,NA,CSVEVGNPYEQYF,TGCAGCGTTGAGGTAGGAAATCCCTACGAGCAGTACTTC
TRBJ2-3,TRBV6-6,NA,TRBD1,CASSYRDSEVDTQYF,TGTGCCAGCAGTTACAGGGACAGCGAGGTAGATACGCAGTATTTT
TRBJ1-5,TRBV3-1,NA,TRBD1,CASSQGGTGGQPQHF,TGTGCCAGCAGCCAAGGAGGGACAGGGGGTCAGCCCCAGCATTTT
TRBJ2-7,TRBV10-3,NA,TRBD1,CAISEPRGQGAYEQYF,TGTGCCATCAGTGAGCCGAGGGGACAGGGGGCTTACGAGCAGTACTTC
TRBJ2-5,TRBV9,few,NA,CASSVSRGGETQYF,TGTGCCAGCAGCGTGTCTCGTGGTGGAGAGACCCAGTACTTC
TRBJ2-5,TRBV5-1,NA,TRBD2,CASFGLAGETQYF,TGCGCCAGCTTCGGACTAGCGGGAGAGACCCAGTACTTC
TRBJ2-1,TRBV5-1,NA,NA,CASSLAPAESYNEQFF,TGCGCCAGCAGCTTGGCCCCCGCTGAGTCCTACAATGAGCAGTTCTTC
TRBJ1-5,TRBV12-3/TRBV12-4,NA,NA,CASSAWLPGGNQPQHF,TGTGCCAGCAGTGCTTGGCTCCCTGGGGGCAATCAGCCCCAGCATTTT
TRBJ2-5,TRBV5-6,few,NA,CASSPKGGVETQYF,TGTGCCAGCAGCCCTAAGGGGGGCGTCGAGACCCAGTACTTC
TRBJ2-7,TRBV5-6,few,NA,CASSSFVYEQYF,TGTGCCAGCAGCTCTTTCGTTTACGAGCAGTACTTC
TRBJ2-7,TRBV11-2,few,NA,CASSPRAAYEQYF,TGTGCCAGCAGCCCTCGGGCAGCGTACGAGCAGTACTTC
TRBJ2-7,TRBV12-3/TRBV12-4,few,TRBD2,CASTLGTSGTYEQYF,TGTGCCAGCACCCTGGGGACTAGCGGGACCTACGAGCAGTACTTC
TRBJ2-2,TRBV7-8,NA,NA,CASSQHTGELFF,TGTGCCAGCAGCCAGCACACCGGGGAGCTGTTTTTT
TRBJ1-1,TRBV7-8,few,TRBD1,CASTSGTGAEAFF,TGTGCCAGCACCTCCGGGACAGGGGCTGAAGCTTTCTTT
TRBJ1-1,TRBV3-1,NA,NA,CASSQGPGRAEAFF,TGTGCCAGCAGCCAAGGACCCGGGAGGGCTGAAGCTTTCTTT
TRBJ1-1,TRBV12-5,NA,NA,CASGHDKNTEAFF,TGTGCTAGTGGCCATGACAAGAACACTGAAGCTTTCTTT
TRBJ2-7,TRBV5-1,NA,TRBD2,CASSSGLAGIAYEQYF,TGCGCCAGCAGCTCCGGACTAGCGGGAATTGCATACGAGCAGTACTTC
TRBJ2-2,TRBV7-6,many,NA,CASSFTGELFF,TGTGCCAGCAGCTTCACCGGGGAGCTGTTTTTT
TRBJ2-7,TRBV7-9,few,TRBD2,CASSPGTSAVSYEQYF,TGTGCCAGCAGCCCGGGGACTAGCGCGGTCTCCTACGAGCAGTACTTC
TRBJ1-1,TRBV6-5,NA,NA,CASSWTDRSGTFF,TGTGCCAGCAGTTGGACAGACCGTTCGGGAACTTTCTTT
TRBJ2-1,TRBV5-4,NA,NA,CASSLGSGASLNEQFF,TGTGCCAGCAGCTTAGGTTCTGGTGCATCCCTCAATGAGCAGTTCTTC
TRBJ2-3,TRBV24-1,few,NA,CATSEFTDTQYF,TGTGCCACCAGTGAATTCACAGATACGCAGTATTTT
TRBJ2-7,TRBV5-8,NA,TRBD1,CASSYGTVIFGQYF,TGTGCCAGCAGCTACGGGACAGTAATCTTTGGGCAGTACTTC
TRBJ2-1,TRBV5-4,NA,NA,CASSLCGYGYNEQFF,TGTGCCAGCAGCTTGTGTGGGTACGGCTACAATGAGCAGTTCTTC
TRBJ2-1,TRBV6-1,NA,NA,CASRLSRVYNEQFF,TGTGCCAGCAGGCTAAGCAGGGTCTACAATGAGCAGTTCTTC
TRBJ2-3,TRBV11-2,many,NA,CASLPRVDSTDTQYF,TGTGCCAGCCTACCCCGCGTGGACAGCACAGATACGCAGTATTTT
TRBJ2-3,TRBV20-1,many,NA,CSARPSPPDTQYF,TGCAGTGCTAGACCTAGTCCCCCGGATACGCAGTATTTT
TRBJ2-1,TRBV7-7,NA,NA,CASSLNRYNEQFF,TGTGCCAGCAGCTTAAACAGGTACAATGAGCAGTTCTTC
TRBJ2-1,TRBV14,few,NA,CASSQGRERHYNEQFF,TGTGCCAGCAGTCAGGGACGGGAGCGCCACTACAATGAGCAGTTCTTC
TRBJ2-2,TRBV7-9,NA,NA,CASSLALHPGELFF,TGTGCCAGCAGCTTAGCTCTACACCCCGGGGAGCTGTTTTTT
TRBJ2-3,TRBV6-5,NA,NA,CASWAGMGTDTQYF,TGTGCCAGCTGGGCAGGGATGGGGACAGATACGCAGTATTTT
TRBJ1-5,TRBV19,once,NA,CASSMGSNQPQHF,TGTGCCAGTAGTATGGGAAGCAATCAGCCCCAGCATTTT
TRBJ2-7,TRBV29-1,many,NA,CSVGASTYEQYF,TGCAGCGTTGGGGCCAGTACCTACGAGCAGTACTTC
TRBJ2-4,TRBV20-1,NA,TRBD2,CSVSPGLALDIQYF,TGCAGTGTTTCCCCGGGACTAGCGCTCGACATTCAGTACTTC
TRBJ2-2,TRBV7-8,few,TRBD2,CASSQEERGRDGELFF,TGTGCCAGCAGCCAGGAGGAGCGGGGGAGAGACGGGGAGCTGTTTTTT
TRBJ2-2,TRBV27,NA,TRBD1,CASNPTGGTGELFF,TGTGCCAGCAACCCGACAGGGGGCACCGGGGAGCTGTTTTTT
TRBJ2-1,TRBV15,NA,TRBD2,CATSRGAGGHNEQFF,TGTGCCACCAGCAGAGGAGCGGGAGGTCACAATGAGCAGTTCTTC
TRBJ2-7,TRBV20-1,many,NA,CSARGSYIYEQYF,TGCAGTGCTAGAGGGTCCTACATTTACGAGCAGTACTTC
TRBJ2-2,TRBV6-5,NA,NA,CASSTGGSNTGELFF,TGTGCCAGCAGTACGGGGGGCAGCAACACCGGGGAGCTGTTTTTT
TRBJ2-1,TRBV15,few,NA,CATSRERMGLVF,TGTGCCACCAGCAGAGAGAGGATGGGGTTGGTCTTC
TRBJ2-3,TRBV5-1,few,TRBD2,CASSLTSSGVADTQYF,TGCGCCAGCAGCTTGACGTCTAGCGGGGTGGCAGATACGCAGTATTTT
TRBJ2-2,TRBV7-2,medium-sized,NA,CASSLGAGNRELFF,TGTGCCAGCAGCTTAGGGGCAGGGAATCGGGAGCTGTTTTTT
TRBJ2-3,TRBV15,NA,TRBD2,CATSRDLTSGSADTQYF,TGTGCCACCAGCAGGGACCTGACTAGCGGGTCGGCAGATACGCAGTATTTT
TRBJ1-1,TRBV6-2/TRBV6-3,NA,NA,CASSYPALNTEAFF,TGTGCCAGCAGTTATCCGGCGTTGAACACTGAAGCTTTCTTT
TRBJ1-6,TRBV12-3/TRBV12-4,few,TRBD1,CASSHLNPTGPLSYNSPLHF,TGTGCCAGCAGCCATCTAAACCCGACAGGGCCCCTCTCCTATAATTCACCCCTCCACTTT
TRBJ1-1,TRBV12-3/TRBV12-4,NA,NA,CASSFFVTSGTEAFF,TGTGCCAGCAGTTTTTTCGTGACCTCGGGCACTGAAGCTTTCTTT
TRBJ2-1,TRBV29-1,few,NA,CSVEDWAGSDNEQFF,TGCAGCGTTGAAGATTGGGCGGGATCGGATAATGAGCAGTTCTTC
TRBJ2-7,TRBV10-3,few,TRBD1,CAISEDRETYEQYF,TGTGCCATCAGCGAGGACAGGGAAACCTACGAGCAGTACTTC